This T cell receptor (beta chain) was retrieved from a study of response to subunit inactivated influenza vaccine. From the RT-PCR reads, TCRdb called clonotypes with MiXCR, one entry per CDR3 protein. This sample has approximately 520,000 distinct CDR3 sequences; roughly 27% occur once, and the top ten carry approximately 2%. The CDR3 has 12 residues. Germline V CDR1 and CDR2: SQVTM, ANQGSEA. V lost 6 bases, J lost 5 bases, and 5 bases stayed unmatched. The sequencing used CD4+ T cells sorted from PBMCs, collected more than 4 days after vaccination. The chain combines TRBV29-1 with TRBJ1-1; TRBD1 aligns across 8 bases. This clonotype originated in a man over 45 who received an inactivated influenza vaccine. The CDR3 reads CSVRQGRTEAFF. DNA of the CDR3: TGCAGCGTAAGACAGGGGCGTACTGAAGCTTTCTTT.